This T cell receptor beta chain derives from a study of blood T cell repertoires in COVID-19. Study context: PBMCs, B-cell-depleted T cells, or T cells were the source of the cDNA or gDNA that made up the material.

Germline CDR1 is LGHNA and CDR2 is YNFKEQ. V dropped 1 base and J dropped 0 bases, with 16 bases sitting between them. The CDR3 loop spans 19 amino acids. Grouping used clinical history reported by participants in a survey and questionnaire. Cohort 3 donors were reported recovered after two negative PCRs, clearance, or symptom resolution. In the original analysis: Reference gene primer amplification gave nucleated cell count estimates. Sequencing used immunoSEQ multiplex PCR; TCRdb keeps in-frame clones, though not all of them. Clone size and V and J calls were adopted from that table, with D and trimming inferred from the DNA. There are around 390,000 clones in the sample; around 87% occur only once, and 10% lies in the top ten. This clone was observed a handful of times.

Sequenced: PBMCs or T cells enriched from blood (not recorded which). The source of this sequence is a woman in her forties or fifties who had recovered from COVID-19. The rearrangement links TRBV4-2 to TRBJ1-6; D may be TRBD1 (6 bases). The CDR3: CASSQVVWTEGSYNSPLHF. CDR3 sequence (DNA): TGTGCCAGCAGCCAAGTGGTTTGGACAGAGGGCTCCTATAATTCACCCCTCCACTTT.